A selection of T cell receptor beta chains follows, all from one sample in a study of blood T cells in healthy people across ages. One entry per CDR3 protein, called by TCRdb with MiXCR from the 5' RACE reads. The sample shows 1.5 million to 2 million distinct CDR3 sequences, around 50% of them seen only once. Sequencing input: blood. These receptors were obtained from a woman in her 40s in good health. Each CDR3 is given without its conserved first and last residue. The order of the fields is V gene, clone size, J gene, CDR3 protein. Some rows mark clone size as missing; the rest say once, few, many or name a class of expanded clone.

TRBV9	NA	TRBJ2-3	ASSPEGYLSTDTQY
TRBV7-2	NA	TRBJ2-1	ASSVASENEQF
TRBV20-1	NA	TRBJ1-5	SARNRALKGFNQPQH
TRBV7-3	NA	TRBJ2-5	ASSLEGDGAQY
TRBV4-3	few	TRBJ2-4	ASSQEAGWLAKNIQY
TRBV7-2	NA	TRBJ2-2	ASTILQGQGTGELF
TRBV29-1	few	TRBJ2-1	SVVRQINYNEQF
TRBV3-1	NA	TRBJ2-3	ASSQATGGIGTDTQY
TRBV6-2/TRBV6-3	NA	TRBJ1-4	ASRRDRGGQLF
TRBV9	NA	TRBJ2-3	ASSGRQTTDTQY
TRBV2	NA	TRBJ1-5	ASSESGRNQPQH
TRBV6-1	NA	TRBJ2-3	ASSPGTGAFKGYTDTQY
TRBV5-1	NA	TRBJ2-4	ASSAYGEGKNIQY
TRBV14	NA	TRBJ1-2	ASSHRDRGLDYGYT
TRBV4-3	NA	TRBJ1-2	ASSQDMLTPYGYT
TRBV10-3	NA	TRBJ2-5	AISVGFQETQY
TRBV20-1	few	TRBJ1-2	SARDAIGHLYYGYT
TRBV7-2	NA	TRBJ1-4	ASSLSAGTNEKLF
TRBV6-2/TRBV6-3	NA	TRBJ2-1	ASSYGDFYNEQF
TRBV11-2	few	TRBJ2-1	ASRNSPALGEQF
TRBV20-1	NA	TRBJ2-7	SSRVNPGTSNEQY
TRBV28	few	TRBJ2-5	ASKSGVQETQY